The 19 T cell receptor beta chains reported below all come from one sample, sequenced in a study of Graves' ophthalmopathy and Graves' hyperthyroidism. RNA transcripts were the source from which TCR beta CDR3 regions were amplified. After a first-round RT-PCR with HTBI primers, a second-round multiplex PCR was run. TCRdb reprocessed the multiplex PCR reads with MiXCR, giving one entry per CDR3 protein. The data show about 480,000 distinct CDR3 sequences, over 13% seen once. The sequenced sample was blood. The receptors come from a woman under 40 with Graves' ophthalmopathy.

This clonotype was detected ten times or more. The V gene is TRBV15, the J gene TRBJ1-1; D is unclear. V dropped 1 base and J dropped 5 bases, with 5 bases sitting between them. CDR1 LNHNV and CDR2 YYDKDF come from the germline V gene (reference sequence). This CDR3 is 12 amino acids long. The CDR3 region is CATSRVYTEAFF. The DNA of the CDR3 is TGTGCCACCAGCAGAGTTTATACTGAAGCTTTCTTT.

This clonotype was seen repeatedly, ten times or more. The CDR3 nucleotides are TGTGCCAGCCGGCTGGGTAATCAGCCCCAGCATTTT. Its translation is CASRLGNQPQHF. The chain is built from TRBV28 and TRBJ1-5; D remains unclear. Germline V gene data show CDR1 as MDHEN and CDR2 as SYDVKM. V lost 8 bases and J 4 bases, leaving 9 bases between the germline ends. The CDR3 runs to 12 residues.

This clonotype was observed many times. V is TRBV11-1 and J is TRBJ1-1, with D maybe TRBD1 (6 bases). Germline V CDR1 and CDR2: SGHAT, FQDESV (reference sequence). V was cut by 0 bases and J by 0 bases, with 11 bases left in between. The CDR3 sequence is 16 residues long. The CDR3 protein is CASSLAAGVMNTEAFF. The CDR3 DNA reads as TGTGCCAGCAGCTTAGCGGCAGGGGTTATGAACACTGAAGCTTTCTTT. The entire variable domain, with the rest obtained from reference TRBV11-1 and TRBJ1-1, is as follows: EAEVAQSPRYKITEKSQAVAFWCDPISGHATLYWYRQILGQGPELLVQFQDESVVDDSQLPKDRFSAERLKGVDSTLKIQPAELGDSAMYLCASSLAAGVMNTEAFFGQGTRLTVV.

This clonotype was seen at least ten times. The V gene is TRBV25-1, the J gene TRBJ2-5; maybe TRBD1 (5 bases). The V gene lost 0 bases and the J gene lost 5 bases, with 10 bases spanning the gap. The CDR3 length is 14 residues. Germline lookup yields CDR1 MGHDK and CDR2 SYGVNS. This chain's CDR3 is CASSEYSRVETQYF. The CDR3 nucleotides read TGTGCCAGCAGTGAATATAGCAGGGTGGAGACCCAGTACTTC.

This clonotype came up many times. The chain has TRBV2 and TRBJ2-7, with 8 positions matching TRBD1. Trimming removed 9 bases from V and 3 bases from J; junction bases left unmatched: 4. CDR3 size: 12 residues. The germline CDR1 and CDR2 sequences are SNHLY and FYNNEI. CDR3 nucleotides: TGTGCCAGAGGGACAGGAGGCTACGAGCAGTACTTC. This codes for CARGTGGYEQYF.

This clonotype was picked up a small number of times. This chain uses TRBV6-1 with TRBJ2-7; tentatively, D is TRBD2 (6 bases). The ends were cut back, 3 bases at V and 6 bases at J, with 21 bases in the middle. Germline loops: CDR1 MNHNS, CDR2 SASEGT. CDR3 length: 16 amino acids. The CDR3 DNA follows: TGTGCCAGCAGTGAGCCTTGGGGCGGGATTACTGGCGAGCAGTACTTC. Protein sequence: CASSEPWGGITGEQYF.

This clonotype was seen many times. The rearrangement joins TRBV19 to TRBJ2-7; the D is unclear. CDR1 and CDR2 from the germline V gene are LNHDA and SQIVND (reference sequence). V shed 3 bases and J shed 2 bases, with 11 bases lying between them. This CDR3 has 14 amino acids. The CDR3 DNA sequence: TGTGCCAGTAGTATCGGGCCGGTAGCCTACGAGCAGTACTTC. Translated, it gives CASSIGPVAYEQYF.

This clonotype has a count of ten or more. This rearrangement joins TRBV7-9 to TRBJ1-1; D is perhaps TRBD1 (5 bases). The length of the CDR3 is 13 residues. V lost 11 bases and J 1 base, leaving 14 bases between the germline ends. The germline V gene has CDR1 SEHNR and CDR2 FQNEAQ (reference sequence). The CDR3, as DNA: TGTGCCGGAGGGGTTGGGGAGAACACTGAAGCTTTCTTT. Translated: CAGGVGENTEAFF.

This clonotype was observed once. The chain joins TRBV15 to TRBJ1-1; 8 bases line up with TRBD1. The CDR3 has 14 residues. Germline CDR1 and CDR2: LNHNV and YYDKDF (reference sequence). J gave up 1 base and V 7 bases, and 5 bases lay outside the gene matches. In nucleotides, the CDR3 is TGTGCCACCACCCGAGGGACAGGGAACACTGAAGCTTTCTTT. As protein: CATTRGTGNTEAFF. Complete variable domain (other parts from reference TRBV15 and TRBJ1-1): DAMVIQNPRYQVTQFGKPVTLSCSQTLNHNVMYWYQQKSSQAPKLLFHYYDKDFNNEADTPDNFQSRRPNTSFCFLDIRSPGLGDTAMYLCATTRGTGNTEAFFGQGTRLTVV.

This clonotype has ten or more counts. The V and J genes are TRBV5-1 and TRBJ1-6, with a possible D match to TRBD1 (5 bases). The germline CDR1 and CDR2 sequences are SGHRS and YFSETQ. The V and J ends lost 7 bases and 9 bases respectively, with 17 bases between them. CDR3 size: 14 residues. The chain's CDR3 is CASRPREGSSPLHF. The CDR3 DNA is TGCGCCAGCCGCCCCAGGGAGGGAAGTTCACCCCTCCACTTT.

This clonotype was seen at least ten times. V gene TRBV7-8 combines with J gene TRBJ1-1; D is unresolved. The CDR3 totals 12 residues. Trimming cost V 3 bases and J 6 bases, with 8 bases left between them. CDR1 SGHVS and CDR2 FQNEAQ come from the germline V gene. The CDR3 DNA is TGTGCCAGCAGCTTTAATGGGGCTGAAGCTTTCTTT. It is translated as CASSFNGAEAFF.

The CDR3 nucleotides read TGTGCCAGCAGTTTGCAGGGTCTTAGGTGGACCCAGTACTTC. Protein: CASSLQGLRWTQYF. The V call is TRBV28, the J call TRBJ2-5; perhaps TRBD1 as D (5 bases). CDR3 length: 14 amino acids. V was pared by 3 bases and J by 7 bases, with 15 bases between. Germline V gene data show CDR1 as MDHEN and CDR2 as SYDVKM.

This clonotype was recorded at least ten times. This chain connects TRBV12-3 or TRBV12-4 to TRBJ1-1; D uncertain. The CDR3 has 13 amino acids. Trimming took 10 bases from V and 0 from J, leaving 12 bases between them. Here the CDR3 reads CATGEYMNTEAFF. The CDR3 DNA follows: TGTGCCACCGGGGAGTACATGAACACTGAAGCTTTCTTT.

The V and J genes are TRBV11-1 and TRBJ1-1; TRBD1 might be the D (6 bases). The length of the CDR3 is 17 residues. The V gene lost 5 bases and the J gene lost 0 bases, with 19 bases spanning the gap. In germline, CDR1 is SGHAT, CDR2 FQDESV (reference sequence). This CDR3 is CASSPTMWGQMNTEAFF. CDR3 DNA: TGTGCCAGCAGCCCCACCATGTGGGGGCAGATGAACACTGAAGCTTTCTTT. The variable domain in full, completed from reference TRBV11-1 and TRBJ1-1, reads EAEVAQSPRYKITEKSQAVAFWCDPISGHATLYWYRQILGQGPELLVQFQDESVVDDSQLPKDRFSAERLKGVDSTLKIQPAELGDSAMYLCASSPTMWGQMNTEAFFGQGTRLTVV.

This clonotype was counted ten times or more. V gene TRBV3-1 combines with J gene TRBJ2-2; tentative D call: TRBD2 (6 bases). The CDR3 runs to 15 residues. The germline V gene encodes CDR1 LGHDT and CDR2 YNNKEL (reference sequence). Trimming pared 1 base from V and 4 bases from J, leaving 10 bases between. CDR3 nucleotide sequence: TGTGCCAGCAGCCAAGGGAGGGGTACCACCGGGGAGCTGTTTTTT. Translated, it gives CASSQGRGTTGELFF.

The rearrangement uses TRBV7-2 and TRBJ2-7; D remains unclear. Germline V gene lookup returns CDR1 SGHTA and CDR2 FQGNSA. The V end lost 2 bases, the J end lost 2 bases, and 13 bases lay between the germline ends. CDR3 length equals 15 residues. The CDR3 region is CASSLPMSPTYEQYF. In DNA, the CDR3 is TGTGCCAGCAGCTTACCAATGTCCCCGACCTACGAGCAGTACTTC.

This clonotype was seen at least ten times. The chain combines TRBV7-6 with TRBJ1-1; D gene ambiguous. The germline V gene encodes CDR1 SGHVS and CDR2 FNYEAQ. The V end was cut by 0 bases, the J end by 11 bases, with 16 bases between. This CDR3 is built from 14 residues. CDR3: CASSLAGGRLFAFF. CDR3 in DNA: TGTGCCAGCAGCTTAGCGGGAGGCAGGCTTTTTGCTTTCTTT.

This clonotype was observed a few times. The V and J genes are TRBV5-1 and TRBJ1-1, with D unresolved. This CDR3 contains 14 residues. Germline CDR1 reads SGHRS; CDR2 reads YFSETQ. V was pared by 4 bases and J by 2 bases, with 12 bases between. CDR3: CASSTVGLNTEAFF. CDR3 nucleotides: TGCGCCAGCAGCACCGTCGGGCTTAACACTGAAGCTTTCTTT.

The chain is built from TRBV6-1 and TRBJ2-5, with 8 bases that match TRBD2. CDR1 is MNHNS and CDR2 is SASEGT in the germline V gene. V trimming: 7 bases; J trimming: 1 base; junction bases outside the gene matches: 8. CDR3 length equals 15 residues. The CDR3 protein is CASTSAGAVQETQYF. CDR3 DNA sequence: TGTGCCAGCACCTCAGCGGGGGCCGTCCAAGAGACCCAGTACTTC.